This TCR beta chain is drawn from a study of shared clonotypes between healthy human individuals. Libraries were prepared by immunoSEQ multiplex PCR; TCRdb keeps only in-frame clonotypes and omits some of them. The sample consists of some 2.1 million clones, about 95% of them appearing once. CD8 cells regarded as naive lacked CD45RO, were positively chosen for CCR7, and omitted terminally differentiated effector memory CD45RA+ cells. The CDR3 sequence is 12 residues long. CDR1 GTSNPN and CDR2 SVGIG come from the germline V gene (reference sequence). V shed 4 bases and J shed 7 bases, with 10 bases lying between them.

The chain uses TRBV30 and TRBJ2-2; D remains ambiguous. Material for sequencing was naive CD8+ T cells sorted from blood. This TCR was sampled from a man younger than 35 in good health. In DNA, the CDR3 is TGTGCCTGGATCCGGATTGGCGGGGAGCTGTTTTTT. Its protein product is CAWIRIGGELFF.